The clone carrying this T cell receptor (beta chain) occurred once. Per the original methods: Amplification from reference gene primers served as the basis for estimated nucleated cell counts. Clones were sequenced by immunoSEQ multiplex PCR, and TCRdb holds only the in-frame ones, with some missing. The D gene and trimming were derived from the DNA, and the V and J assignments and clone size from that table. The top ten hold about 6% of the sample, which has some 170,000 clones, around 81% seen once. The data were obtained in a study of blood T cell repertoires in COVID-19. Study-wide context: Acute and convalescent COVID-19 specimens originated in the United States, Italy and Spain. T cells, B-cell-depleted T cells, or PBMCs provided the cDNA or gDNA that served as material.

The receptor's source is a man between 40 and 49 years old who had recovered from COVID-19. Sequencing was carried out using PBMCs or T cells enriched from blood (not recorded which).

CDR3 coding DNA: TGTGCCAGCAGCCCCGGACTAGCGGGGATCGGGGAGCTGTTTTTT. As protein: CASSPGLAGIGELFF. This chain uses TRBV11-2 with TRBJ2-2; 12 bases map to TRBD2. Germline assignment: CDR1 SGHAT and CDR2 FQNNGV. The CDR3 runs 15 residues. The trim removed 5 bases at V and 7 bases at J, leaving 5 bases unmatched.